The rows below give T cell receptor beta chains drawn from one sample of a study of shared clonotypes between healthy human individuals. Generated by immunoSEQ multiplex PCR, the TCRdb table keeps only in-frame clones and is missing some. The table lists some 1,900,000 clones, less than 95% of them singletons, with 0.9% to 1.5% in the top ten. The source material was naive CD8+ T cells sorted from blood. The source is a man younger than 35 in good health. The CDR3 runs from the conserved cysteine through the conserved F or W. The D gene is left open where the match is weak. Where a row states a size, it is once, few, many or the class of an expanded clone; other rows omit it.

J: TRBJ1-1
size: .
V: TRBV5-6
D: .
CDR3: CASISGGTEAFF
DNA: TGTGCCAGCATTTCTGGGGGCACTGAAGCTTTCTTT

J: TRBJ2-6
size: .
V: TRBV5-1
D: .
CDR3: CASSGDSGANVLTF
DNA: TGCGCCAGCAGCGGGGACTCTGGGGCCAACGTCCTGACTTTC

J: TRBJ2-1
size: .
V: TRBV9
D: TRBD2
CDR3: CASSIGLAGVYNEQFF
DNA: TGTGCCAGCAGCATCGGACTAGCGGGAGTGTACAATGAGCAGTTCTTC

J: TRBJ2-3
size: .
V: TRBV2
D: .
CDR3: CASSAGNGKGIDTQYF
DNA: TGTGCCAGCAGTGCCGGTAACGGGAAAGGGATAGATACGCAGTATTTT

J: TRBJ1-2
size: .
V: TRBV5-4
D: .
CDR3: CASSSNDFGYTF
DNA: TGTGCCAGCAGCTCTAACGATTTCGGCTACACCTTC

J: TRBJ2-7
size: .
V: TRBV9
D: .
CDR3: CASSVGVGSYEQYF
DNA: TGTGCCAGCAGCGTAGGAGTCGGGTCCTACGAGCAGTACTTC

J: TRBJ2-5
size: .
V: TRBV13
D: TRBD2
CDR3: CASSSGLAVSETQYF
DNA: TGTGCCAGCAGCTCTGGACTAGCGGTTAGTGAGACCCAGTACTTC

J: TRBJ2-5
size: once
V: TRBV25-1
D: .
CDR3: CASSPGGFRFQETQYF
DNA: TGTGCCAGCAGTCCTGGGGGGTTCCGGTTCCAAGAGACCCAGTACTTC

J: TRBJ2-3
size: once
V: TRBV6-5
D: .
CDR3: CATGRGDTQYF
DNA: TGTGCCACCGGGAGAGGAGATACGCAGTATTTT

J: TRBJ1-2
size: .
V: TRBV7-9
D: TRBD1
CDR3: CASSPLPGQPYGYTF
DNA: TGTGCCAGCAGCCCGTTACCGGGACAGCCCTATGGCTACACCTTC

J: TRBJ1-5
size: .
V: TRBV4-1
D: TRBD1
CDR3: CASSQGQGAVNQPQHF
DNA: TGCGCCAGCAGCCAAGGACAGGGGGCTGTCAATCAGCCCCAGCATTTT

J: TRBJ2-7
size: .
V: TRBV27
D: .
CDR3: CASSSTLRRWGYEQYF
DNA: TGTGCCAGCAGTTCAACATTACGACGGTGGGGTTACGAGCAGTACTTC

J: TRBJ1-2
size: .
V: TRBV6-5
D: TRBD1
CDR3: CASSYEQGRNYGYTF
DNA: TGTGCCAGCAGTTACGAACAGGGGCGCAACTATGGCTACACCTTC

J: TRBJ2-1
size: .
V: TRBV10-1
D: .
CDR3: CASGGTAANEQFF
DNA: TGCGCCAGCGGCGGGACAGCTGCTAATGAGCAGTTCTTC

J: TRBJ2-1
size: .
V: TRBV5-4
D: TRBD2
CDR3: CASSRLAGVYNEQFF
DNA: TGTGCCAGCAGCCGACTAGCGGGAGTGTATAATGAGCAGTTCTTC

J: TRBJ2-3
size: .
V: TRBV27
D: TRBD2
CDR3: CAIAGGPTDTQYF
DNA: TGTGCCATAGCGGGAGGGCCGACAGATACGCAGTATTTT

J: TRBJ2-4
size: .
V: TRBV7-2
D: .
CDR3: CASTKYGGAKNIQYF
DNA: TGTGCCAGCACCAAGTATGGTGGAGCCAAAAACATTCAGTACTTC

J: TRBJ2-7
size: .
V: TRBV6-5
D: TRBD2
CDR3: CASSYSSGRSYEQYF
DNA: TGTGCCAGCAGTTACTCTAGCGGGAGATCCTACGAGCAGTACTTC

J: TRBJ2-3
size: .
V: TRBV7-9
D: TRBD1
CDR3: CASSSFPGQGSTDTQYF
DNA: TGTGCCAGCAGCTCGTTTCCGGGACAGGGGAGCACAGATACGCAGTATTTT

J: TRBJ1-4
size: .
V: TRBV28
D: TRBD1
CDR3: CASSLRGTGGIGKLFF
DNA: TGTGCCAGCAGTTTAAGGGGGACAGGGGGGATCGGAAAACTGTTTTTT

J: TRBJ1-2
size: .
V: TRBV4-3
D: TRBD1
CDR3: CASSQDTGGIYGYTF
DNA: TGCGCCAGCAGCCAAGATACAGGGGGCATATATGGCTACACCTTC

J: TRBJ2-5
size: .
V: TRBV5-1
D: TRBD1
CDR3: CASSPQGGETQYF
DNA: TGCGCCAGCAGCCCACAGGGGGGAGAGACCCAGTACTTC

J: TRBJ2-1
size: .
V: TRBV5-4
D: TRBD1
CDR3: CASSGNGAAQGEFF
DNA: TGTGCCAGCAGCGGTAACGGGGCAGCTCAGGGGGAGTTCTTC

J: TRBJ1-4
size: .
V: TRBV7-2
D: .
CDR3: CASRDDSATNEKLFF
DNA: TGTGCCAGCAGGGATGACAGCGCAACTAATGAAAAACTGTTTTTT

J: TRBJ1-2
size: .
V: TRBV19
D: .
CDR3: CASSASGTNYGYTF
DNA: TGTGCCAGTAGCGCCTCCGGAACTAACTATGGCTACACCTTC

J: TRBJ2-2
size: .
V: TRBV7-6
D: TRBD2
CDR3: CASSPTAAGGTGELFF
DNA: TGTGCCAGCAGCCCGACGGCCGCGGGGGGCACCGGGGAGCTGTTTTTT

J: TRBJ2-1
size: .
V: TRBV5-6
D: .
CDR3: CASSLSENVEQFF
DNA: TGTGCCAGCAGCTTGAGTGAGAACGTTGAGCAGTTCTTC

J: TRBJ1-4
size: .
V: TRBV9
D: .
CDR3: CASSVDQVQATNEKLFF
DNA: TGTGCCAGCAGCGTAGATCAAGTACAGGCAACTAATGAAAAACTGTTTTTT

J: TRBJ2-1
size: .
V: TRBV27
D: TRBD1
CDR3: CASSPGTGLAEEQFF
DNA: TGTGCCAGCAGCCCCGGGACAGGGCTGGCGGAGGAGCAGTTCTTC

J: TRBJ2-7
size: .
V: TRBV11-3
D: TRBD1
CDR3: CASSLGQGNEQYF
DNA: TGTGCCAGCAGCTTAGGACAGGGTAACGAGCAGTACTTC

J: TRBJ1-1
size: few
V: TRBV28
D: .
CDR3: CASRWENTEAFF
DNA: TGTGCCAGCAGGTGGGAGAACACTGAAGCTTTCTTT

J: TRBJ2-1
size: .
V: TRBV6-7
D: TRBD2
CDR3: CASSYDPGLAGGPGSYNEQFF
DNA: TGTGCCAGCAGTTACGATCCGGGACTAGCGGGAGGGCCCGGGTCCTACAATGAGCAGTTCTTC

J: TRBJ1-2
size: .
V: TRBV29-1
D: .
CDR3: CSVFEQEQNYGYTF
DNA: TGCAGCGTTTTTGAGCAGGAGCAAAACTATGGCTACACCTTC

J: TRBJ2-7
size: .
V: TRBV27
D: .
CDR3: CASSPRGSYYEQYF
DNA: TGTGCCAGCAGTCCCCGTGGCAGCTACTACGAGCAGTACTTC

J: TRBJ1-1
size: .
V: TRBV9
D: .
CDR3: CASSAIGGTGTEAFF
DNA: TGTGCCAGCAGCGCCATAGGAGGCACAGGCACTGAAGCTTTCTTT

J: TRBJ1-2
size: .
V: TRBV19
D: .
CDR3: CASSMEGVNGYTF
DNA: TGTGCCAGTAGTATGGAGGGAGTGAATGGCTACACCTTC

J: TRBJ2-1
size: .
V: TRBV7-9
D: .
CDR3: CASSLVLYEQFF
DNA: TGTGCCAGCAGCTTAGTCTTATATGAGCAGTTCTTC

J: TRBJ2-5
size: .
V: TRBV4-3
D: TRBD1
CDR3: CASSRLTGGAETQYF
DNA: TGCGCCAGCAGCCGCCTGACAGGGGGCGCGGAGACCCAGTACTTC

J: TRBJ1-2
size: .
V: TRBV15
D: TRBD1
CDR3: CATSPDGTAPTLIPNYGYTF
DNA: TGTGCCACCAGTCCCGACGGGACAGCTCCTACCCTTATCCCTAACTATGGCTACACCTTC

J: TRBJ1-2
size: .
V: TRBV7-9
D: .
CDR3: CASSPQVGTNYGYTF
DNA: TGTGCCAGCAGCCCACAGGTGGGGACCAACTATGGCTACACCTTC

J: TRBJ2-1
size: .
V: TRBV27
D: .
CDR3: CASSPGSSYNEQFF
DNA: TGTGCCAGCAGCCCCGGAAGCTCCTACAATGAGCAGTTCTTC

J: TRBJ2-7
size: .
V: TRBV4-1
D: .
CDR3: CASSHRQSYEQYF
DNA: TGCGCCAGCAGCCACAGGCAGTCCTACGAGCAGTACTTC

J: TRBJ1-3
size: .
V: TRBV16
D: .
CDR3: CASSQSVRWEDTIYF
DNA: TGTGCCAGCAGCCAATCGGTCAGGTGGGAGGACACCATATATTTT

J: TRBJ1-2
size: .
V: TRBV9
D: .
CDR3: CASSPPGQNYGYTF
DNA: TGTGCCAGCAGCCCTCCGGGGCAGAACTATGGCTACACCTTC

J: TRBJ2-2
size: .
V: TRBV6-5
D: .
CDR3: CASSYSVYTGELFF
DNA: TGTGCCAGCAGTTACTCCGTCTACACCGGGGAGCTGTTTTTT

J: TRBJ2-1
size: .
V: TRBV5-1
D: .
CDR3: CASSLRSYNEQFF
DNA: TGCGCCAGCAGCTTGAGATCGTACAATGAGCAGTTCTTC

J: TRBJ2-7
size: .
V: TRBV6-6
D: .
CDR3: CASSFTWGQGYEQYF
DNA: TGTGCCAGCAGTTTCACATGGGGGCAAGGGTACGAGCAGTACTTC

J: TRBJ2-7
size: once
V: TRBV27
D: TRBD1
CDR3: CASSSTRQGDTYEQYF
DNA: TGTGCCAGCAGTTCGACAAGACAGGGTGATACCTACGAGCAGTACTTC

J: TRBJ2-7
size: .
V: TRBV18
D: .
CDR3: CASSPPLSSLFYEQYF
DNA: TGTGCCAGCTCACCACCGCTTTCCAGCTTATTCTACGAGCAGTACTTC

J: TRBJ2-7
size: .
V: TRBV7-6
D: .
CDR3: CASSLGLEYEQYF
DNA: TGTGCCAGCAGCTTAGGACTAGAATACGAGCAGTACTTC

J: TRBJ1-2
size: .
V: TRBV6-1
D: .
CDR3: CASSEGTGTTYGYTF
DNA: TGTGCCAGCAGTGAGGGTACCGGGACAACCTATGGCTACACCTTC

J: TRBJ2-7
size: .
V: TRBV6-5
D: TRBD1
CDR3: CASSRDRGYEQYF
DNA: TGTGCCAGCAGTAGGGACAGGGGTTACGAGCAGTACTTC

J: TRBJ2-1
size: .
V: TRBV11-3
D: .
CDR3: CASSPRTTNYNEQFF
DNA: TGTGCCAGCAGCCCTCGGACTACTAACTACAATGAGCAGTTCTTC

J: TRBJ2-1
size: .
V: TRBV9
D: .
CDR3: CASSVEGQGEWNEQFF
DNA: TGTGCCAGCAGCGTAGAGGGCCAGGGTGAGTGGAATGAGCAGTTCTTC

J: TRBJ1-1
size: .
V: TRBV28
D: TRBD1
CDR3: CASSPTGGFTEAFF
DNA: TGTGCCAGCAGCCCGACAGGGGGCTTCACTGAAGCTTTCTTT

J: TRBJ2-7
size: .
V: TRBV9
D: .
CDR3: CASSVGGGGEIYEQYF
DNA: TGTGCCAGCAGCGTAGGAGGAGGGGGGGAAATCTACGAGCAGTACTTC

J: TRBJ2-7
size: once
V: TRBV7-9
D: .
CDR3: CASSQAGTGDSYEQYF
DNA: TGTGCCAGCAGCCAAGCCGGGACTGGGGACTCCTACGAGCAGTACTTC

J: TRBJ1-2
size: .
V: TRBV1
D: .
CDR3: CTSSQVPRNYGYTF
DNA: TGCACCAGCAGCCAAGTCCCCCGGAACTATGGCTACACCTTC